These 30 T cell receptor beta chains were all obtained from the same sample, sequenced in a study of circulating CD8 cells and anti-PD-1 response in melanoma. Live CD3+CD8+TCRalphabeta+ cells were sorted into four subsets by PD-1 and/or TIGIT. Using approximately 16 ng of total RNA, TCR libraries were made with the QIAseq Immune Repertoire TCR panel. TCRdb reprocessed the reads via MiXCR and lists one record per CDR3 protein. Among about 400 distinct CDR3 sequences, less than 8.5% were seen once, and the ten largest hold about 16%. The material was CD8+ T cells from PBMCs, obtained at baseline or after one month of anti-PD-1 therapy (not recorded which). The source of these receptors is a human donor with melanoma.

This clonotype is labeled large. This chain joins TRBV7-2 and TRBJ2-7; TRBD1 matches at 10 bases. There are 14 residues in the CDR3. J was trimmed by 2 bases and V by 5 bases; bases with no gene match: 3. The V gene's germline CDR1 is SGHTA and CDR2 FQGNSA. The CDR3, as DNA: TGTGCCAGCAGCCGAGGACAGGGGGCCTACGAGCAGTACTTC. Translated, it gives CASSRGQGAYEQYF. The full variable domain, with the rest looked up from reference TRBV7-2 and TRBJ2-7, is GAGVSQSPSNKVTEKGKDVELRCDPISGHTALYWYRQSLGQGLEFLIYFQGNSAPDKSGLPSDRFSAERTGGSVSTLTIQRTQQEDSAVYLCASSRGQGAYEQYFGPGTRLTVT.

This clonotype is labeled large. The chain links TRBV29-1 to TRBJ2-1; 11 bases match TRBD2. Trimming cost V 7 bases and J 7 bases; bases outside gene matches: 9. The CDR3 covers 14 residues. CDR1 is SQVTM, CDR2 ANQGSEA, per germline. CDR3 sequence: CSARRLAGGNEQFF. In DNA form, the CDR3 reads TGCAGCGCACGAAGGCTAGCGGGGGGAAATGAGCAGTTCTTC.

By proportion, this clonotype is large. The chain has TRBV10-3 and TRBJ2-7; the D gene is possibly TRBD2 (6 bases). Germline lookup yields CDR1 ENHRY and CDR2 SYGVKD. V was clipped by 10 bases and J by 5 bases, with 27 bases between them. The CDR3 is 16 amino acids. Here the CDR3 DNA reads TGTGCCACTAAAACGCCGCAGGGAGGAAGTTGGGACGAGCAGTACTTC. It specifies CATKTPQGGSWDEQYF.

By share, this clonotype counts as large. The chain couples TRBV27 to TRBJ2-1; 12 bases map to TRBD2. The CDR3 runs to 16 residues. Trimming removed 5 bases from V and 6 bases from J; junction bases left unmatched: 8. CDR1 is MNHEY, CDR2 SMNVEV, per germline (reference sequence). As DNA, the CDR3 is TGTGCCAGCAGTCTAGCGGGGGGGCTAAAGGGCAATGAGCAGTTCTTC. Protein product: CASSLAGGLKGNEQFF.

Only a few counts were recorded for this clonotype. The V and J genes are TRBV4-1 and TRBJ2-2, with D tentatively TRBD2 (5 bases). The CDR3 is 13 residues long. Deletions cut 6 bases from V and 5 bases from J, with 10 bases between. Per the germline V gene, CDR1 is MGHRA and CDR2 is YSYEKL. The CDR3 region is CASRSRETGELFF. As DNA, the CDR3 is TGCGCCAGCAGATCACGGGAAACCGGGGAGCTGTTTTTT.

This clonotype is large in the sample. The gene calls are TRBV29-1 and TRBJ1-2, with D unresolved. This CDR3 has 12 amino acids. V lost 3 bases to trimming and J lost 4 bases, with 9 bases between them. Germline V gene data show CDR1 as SQVTM and CDR2 as ANQGSEA. This CDR3 reads CSVDLSGYGYTF. The DNA of the CDR3 is TGCAGCGTTGATCTGTCAGGCTATGGCTACACCTTC.

This clonotype counts as large. The gene calls are TRBV18 and TRBJ2-7; possible D gene TRBD1, 5 bases. Germline-derived CDR1 and CDR2 are KGHSH and LQKENI. The CDR3 has 11 amino acids. V gave up 5 bases and J gave up 3 bases, with 5 bases separating them. The CDR3 loop reads CASSDSYEQYF. The CDR3 nucleotides read TGTGCCAGCTCAGACAGCTACGAGCAGTACTTC.

This clonotype is labeled large. The chain joins TRBV27 to TRBJ2-5, with 7 bases that match TRBD1. V shed 5 bases and J 4 bases; nucleotides not matched to a gene: 13. Germline V CDR1 and CDR2: MNHEY, SMNVEV (reference sequence). The CDR3 has 16 residues. In DNA form, the CDR3 reads TGTGCCAGCAGTCCGCGCCCACAGGGGTGGGGAGAGACCCAGTACTTC. This gives the protein CASSPRPQGWGETQYF.

In this sample, this clonotype is large (0.1 to 1%). The CDR3 DNA follows: TGCGCCAGCAGCCAAAAAGACGGTTCTTACTACGAGCAGTACTTC. Translation: CASSQKDGSYYEQYF. V usage is TRBV4-1 and J usage is TRBJ2-7, with D unclear. CDR1 is MGHRA and CDR2 is YSYEKL in the germline V gene. There are 15 residues in the CDR3. Between the trimmed V and J ends, which lost 2 bases and 3 bases, there was a span of 14 bases.

This clonotype was found a few times. The rearrangement links TRBV6-6 to TRBJ2-5, with 10 positions matching TRBD2. The germline gives CDR1 MNHNY, CDR2 SVGAGI (reference sequence). The CDR3 has 14 amino acids. After removal of 7 bases from V and 4 bases from J, the junction contained 6 bases not matched to a gene. Here the CDR3 reads CASNIAGGIETQYF. CDR3 DNA sequence: TGTGCCAGCAACATAGCGGGGGGAATAGAGACCCAGTACTTC.

The chain uses TRBV5-4 and TRBJ1-2, with D hard to call. The CDR3 spans 13 residues. Germline V CDR1 and CDR2: SGHNT, YYREEE (reference sequence). V lost 6 bases, J lost 8 bases, and 17 bases lay in between. CDR3 coding DNA: TGTGCCAGCAAAAAGTTGTTCGAGGGCGGCTACACCTTC. Translation: CASKKLFEGGYTF. Looking up the rest from reference TRBV5-4 and TRBJ1-2 gives the full variable domain: ETGVTQSPTHLIKTRGQQVTLRCSSQSGHNTVSWYQQALGQGPQFIFQYYREEENGRGNFPPRFSGLQFPNYSSELNVNALELDDSALYLCASKKLFEGGYTFGSGTRLTVV.

This clonotype is classed as large. The chain uses TRBV19 and TRBJ2-7; TRBD2 agrees at 11 bases. The CDR3 consists of 14 residues. Unmatched junction bases numbered 2, after V lost 6 bases and J lost 1 base. Germline V CDR1 and CDR2: LNHDA, SQIVND (reference sequence). CDR3 amino acids: CASSGTSGSYEQYF. DNA for the CDR3: TGTGCCAGTAGCGGGACTAGCGGATCCTACGAGCAGTACTTC.

In its sample, this clonotype is large. This chain connects TRBV21-1 to TRBJ2-7; TRBD1, the D gene given by the table, was not confirmed from the DNA. TRBV21-1 is reported as a pseudogene. This CDR3 region has 17 residues. The CDR3 reads CASSKGLRPLDPYEQYF. The DNA of the CDR3 is TGTGCCAGCAGCAAAGGGCTACGCCCCTTAGATCCCTACGAGCAGTACTTC.

This clonotype was observed a few times. The chain carries TRBV6-6 and TRBJ2-3; tentative D call: TRBD2 (7 bases). The CDR3 consists of 15 residues. V lost 10 bases and J 1 base, leaving 18 bases between the germline ends. The germline gives CDR1 MNHNY, CDR2 SVGAGI (reference sequence). The CDR3 sequence is CATGGHHEGTDTQYF. The CDR3, as DNA: TGTGCCACCGGGGGGCATCATGAGGGCACAGATACGCAGTATTTT.

This clonotype was observed a few times. The chain uses TRBV4-1 and TRBJ1-2; D is uncertain. The germline V and J ends were trimmed by 0 bases and 7 bases, with 9 bases remaining between them. The germline CDR1 and CDR2 sequences are MGHRA and YSYEKL. The CDR3 contains 13 residues. The CDR3 loop reads CASSQDRPTGYTF. The CDR3 DNA follows: TGCGCCAGCAGCCAAGATCGACCCACTGGCTACACCTTC.

This clonotype is labeled as large. This chain uses TRBV4-2 with TRBJ2-5; 7 nucleotides agree with TRBD1. The CDR3 spans 14 residues. Unmatched junction bases numbered 1, after V lost 1 base and J lost 2 bases. Germline-derived CDR1 and CDR2 are LGHNA and YNFKEQ. The CDR3, as DNA: TGTGCCAGCAGCCAAGGGGGACAGCAAGAGACCCAGTACTTC. This gives the protein CASSQGGQQETQYF.

By its share, this clonotype is large. The chain has TRBV4-2 and TRBJ2-1; D unresolved. This CDR3 spans 13 amino acids. The germline V gene has CDR1 LGHNA and CDR2 YNFKEQ. Trimming took off 3 bases at V and 6 bases at J, with 9 bases between the two ends. CDR3 sequence reads: CASSHPELNEQFF. The CDR3 nucleotides read TGTGCCAGCAGCCACCCTGAACTCAATGAGCAGTTCTTC.

This clonotype rates as large. V is TRBV29-1 and J is TRBJ2-2, with D perhaps matching TRBD1 (5 bases). The CDR3 is 14 amino acids. Germline CDR1 is SQVTM and CDR2 is ANQGSEA. V was clipped by 5 bases and J by 3 bases, with 13 bases between them. The CDR3 sequence is CSVRPDSYTGELFF. The CDR3 DNA reads TGCAGCGTTCGACCTGACAGCTACACCGGGGAGCTGTTTTTT.

This clonotype has a handful of counts. This chain links TRBV6-2 or TRBV6-3 with TRBJ2-2; D is unresolved. Trimming took off 7 bases at V and 3 bases at J, with 9 bases between the two ends. The CDR3 sequence is 13 residues long. The germline CDR1 and CDR2 sequences are MNHEY and SVGEGT. For the CDR3, the DNA is TGTGCCAGCAACTACAGAGACACCGGGGAGCTGTTTTTT. It specifies CASNYRDTGELFF.

This clonotype is large. The chain's CDR3 is CASSGTGALDTQYF. CDR3 DNA: TGTGCCAGCAGCGGCACAGGGGCCCTGGATACGCAGTATTTT. The chain uses TRBV7-3 and TRBJ2-3, with 7 bases lining up with TRBD1. This CDR3 is built from 14 residues. Germline lookup yields CDR1 SGHTA and CDR2 FQGTGA. V dropped 5 bases and J dropped 6; count of bases not matched to a gene: 8.

This clonotype is classed as large (0.1 to 1%). V is TRBV5-5 and J is TRBJ2-4; D unresolved. Trimming shortened V by 6 bases and J by 2 bases, and 12 bases separated the two germline ends. This CDR3 is 14 amino acids long. In germline, CDR1 is SGHKS, CDR2 YYEKEE (reference sequence). CDR3 sequence: CASTGVPSKNIQYF. For the CDR3, the DNA is TGTGCCAGCACTGGGGTACCCTCCAAAAACATTCAGTACTTC.

By share, this clonotype counts as large. The V call is TRBV19, the J call TRBJ1-5, with D tentatively TRBD1 (5 bases). This CDR3 comprises 13 residues. Germline lookup yields CDR1 LNHDA and CDR2 SQIVND (reference sequence). The germline V and J ends were trimmed by 10 bases and 4 bases, with 14 bases remaining between them. CDR3 bases: TGTGCCACCCTGCATGGGGGGAATCAGCCCCAGCATTTT. Translating it yields CATLHGGNQPQHF. Looking up the rest from reference TRBV19 and TRBJ1-5 gives the full variable domain: DGGITQSPKYLFRKEGQNVTLSCEQNLNHDAMYWYRQDPGQGLRLIYYSQIVNDFQKGDIAEGYSVSREKKESFPLTVTSAQKNPTAFYLCATLHGGNQPQHFGDGTRLSIL.

Relative to its sample, this clonotype is large (0.1 to 1%). The chain is built from TRBV6-1 and TRBJ2-2; D gene unclear. The CDR3 length is 12 residues. CDR1 is MNHNS and CDR2 is SASEGT in the germline V gene. V lost 3 bases and J 15 bases, leaving 14 bases between the germline ends. The CDR3 bases are TGTGCCAGCAGTGACTTCGACGGCCCGATGTTTTTT. As protein: CASSDFDGPMFF.

Comments on this clonotype: This may stem from a read error, because a much larger clone lies one nucleotide away. The chain couples TRBV4-3 to TRBJ2-7; D gene uncertain. CDR1 and CDR2 (germline): LGHNA, YSLEER. This CDR3 has 15 residues. In nucleotides, the CDR3 is TGCGCCAGCAGCCAAGATAGAGGTTTGGGCGACGAGCGGTACTTC. It encodes CASSQDRGLGDERYF.

This clonotype was seen more than once but under ten times. Germline and junction disagree at one end, which may indicate a read error. The V gene is TRBV28, the J gene TRBJ2-7; D not certain. In germline, CDR1 is MDHEN, CDR2 SYDVKM. This CDR3 has 11 amino acids. The CDR3 DNA reads TGTGCCAGCAGTTTAGGATACGAACAGTACTTC. Encoded protein: CASSLGYEQYF.

This clonotype is judged large. The CDR3: CASSQGPQGYEQYF. DNA for the CDR3: TGTGCCAGCAGCCAAGGGCCTCAGGGCTACGAGCAGTACTTC. V is TRBV16 and J is TRBJ2-7, with D perhaps matching TRBD1 (5 bases). Germline CDR1 is KGHSY and CDR2 is FQNENV. CDR3 length: 14 amino acids. V lost 2 bases, J lost 3 bases, and 11 bases lay in between.

Judged by abundance, this clonotype is large. The chain joins TRBV14 to TRBJ2-7, with 10 bases aligning to TRBD1. J lost 3 bases, V lost 1 base, and 0 bases had no gene match. Per the germline V gene, CDR1 is SGHDN and CDR2 is FVKESK. The CDR3 has 14 residues. In nucleotides, the CDR3 is TGTGCCAGCAGCCAAGGGACAGGGGGCTACGAGCAGTACTTC. Its translation: CASSQGTGGYEQYF.

This clonotype is judged large. The rearrangement links TRBV29-1 to TRBJ1-1; a possible D gene is TRBD1 (5 bases). The CDR3 spans 12 residues. Germline lookup yields CDR1 SQVTM and CDR2 ANQGSEA. The V end was cut by 6 bases, the J end by 1 base, with 9 bases between. The CDR3 nucleotides are TGCAGCGTCCGGACACCGAACACTGAAGCTTTCTTT. Protein product: CSVRTPNTEAFF.

This clonotype is categorized as large. The V call is TRBV7-2, the J call TRBJ1-2; no firm D call. The ends were cut back, 5 bases at V and 7 bases at J, with 17 bases in the middle. The CDR3 extends over 14 amino acids. Germline V lookup: CDR1 SGHTA, CDR2 FQGNSA. In nucleotides, the CDR3 is TGTGCCAGCAGCGTGCGCGTACCATTATTTGGCTACACCTTC. Its translation is CASSVRVPLFGYTF.

This clonotype is judged large (0.1 to 1%). The chain joins TRBV7-6 to TRBJ2-3; unclear D gene. The CDR3 is 12 amino acids. V was shortened by 5 bases and J by 3 bases, with 6 bases between the two germline ends. CDR1 and CDR2 from the germline V gene are SGHVS and FNYEAQ. CDR3 sequence reads: CASSDGTDTQYF. DNA of the CDR3: TGTGCCAGCAGCGACGGGACAGATACGCAGTATTTT.